Listed below are T cell receptor beta chains from one sample, sequenced in a study of blood T cell repertoires in COVID-19. Clones were read by immunoSEQ multiplex PCR, and TCRdb kept only the in-frame ones, dropping some. The repertoire holds about 180,000 clones, with 70% to 90% as singletons. Sequencing used peripheral blood. Receptor source: a woman aged 25 to 39 with active or convalescent COVID-19. CDR3s include the opening cysteine and the closing phenylalanine or tryptophan. The order of the fields is D gene, J gene, clone size, V gene, CDR3 DNA, CDR3 protein. D genes are given only for firm matches. Size is stated for part of the rows, as once, few or many counts, or as a class when the clone is expanded.

d_call: TRBD1
j_call: TRBJ1-1
clone_size: .
v_call: TRBV27
cdr3_nt: TGTGCCAGCAGTTCCCTACAGGGGTTGAACACTGAAGCTTTCTTT
cdr3_aa: CASSSLQGLNTEAFF

d_call: .
j_call: TRBJ1-2
clone_size: .
v_call: TRBV6-5
cdr3_nt: TGTGCCAGCAGTTACGAGGGTATGTCTGTGGGCGGCTACACCTTC
cdr3_aa: CASSYEGMSVGGYTF

d_call: TRBD1
j_call: TRBJ1-1
clone_size: .
v_call: TRBV6-6
cdr3_nt: TGTGCCAGCAGTCCTACGGGACAGGGGGCCCCTGAAGCTTTCTTT
cdr3_aa: CASSPTGQGAPEAFF

d_call: TRBD2
j_call: TRBJ2-1
clone_size: .
v_call: TRBV29-1
cdr3_nt: TGCAGCCTAGCGGCCTACAATGAGCAGTTCTTC
cdr3_aa: CSLAAYNEQFF

d_call: .
j_call: TRBJ1-2
clone_size: .
v_call: TRBV6-6
cdr3_nt: TGTGCCAGCAGTTACCAGGAGGGAAACTATGGCTACACCTTC
cdr3_aa: CASSYQEGNYGYTF

d_call: .
j_call: TRBJ2-7
clone_size: .
v_call: TRBV5-6
cdr3_nt: TGTGCCAGCAGCTTGCAGGGCTACGAGCAGTACTTC
cdr3_aa: CASSLQGYEQYF

d_call: TRBD2
j_call: TRBJ2-1
clone_size: .
v_call: TRBV6-4
cdr3_nt: TGTGCCAGCAGTGAGGGACTAGCGGTATACAATGAGCAGTTCTTC
cdr3_aa: CASSEGLAVYNEQFF

d_call: TRBD2
j_call: TRBJ2-1
clone_size: .
v_call: TRBV7-9
cdr3_nt: TGTGCCAGCAGCTTCCCTAGCGGGAGGACGGATGAGCAGTTCTTC
cdr3_aa: CASSFPSGRTDEQFF

d_call: .
j_call: TRBJ2-2
clone_size: .
v_call: TRBV19
cdr3_nt: TGTGCCAGTAGTATAGAGGGAGCTGGGGAGCTGTTTTTT
cdr3_aa: CASSIEGAGELFF

d_call: TRBD1
j_call: TRBJ1-5
clone_size: .
v_call: TRBV19
cdr3_nt: TGTGCCAGTAGTATACAGGGACAGGGACATCAGCCCCAGCATTTT
cdr3_aa: CASSIQGQGHQPQHF

d_call: .
j_call: TRBJ1-4
clone_size: .
v_call: TRBV28
cdr3_nt: TGTGCCAGCAGTTCAACAGGGAGTTGGACTAATGAAAAACTGTTTTTT
cdr3_aa: CASSSTGSWTNEKLFF

d_call: TRBD2
j_call: TRBJ2-1
clone_size: .
v_call: TRBV9
cdr3_nt: TGTGCCAGCAGCCCCGGACTAGCGGGAGGCTATGAGCAGTTCTTC
cdr3_aa: CASSPGLAGGYEQFF

d_call: .
j_call: TRBJ1-2
clone_size: .
v_call: TRBV10-1
cdr3_nt: TGCGCCAGCAGTTCGCAGGCAGACTATGGCTACACCTTC
cdr3_aa: CASSSQADYGYTF

d_call: TRBD1
j_call: TRBJ2-5
clone_size: .
v_call: TRBV2
cdr3_nt: TGTGCCAGCAGTGGGGGGACAGTGACAAAAGAGACCCAGTACTTC
cdr3_aa: CASSGGTVTKETQYF

d_call: .
j_call: TRBJ2-3
clone_size: .
v_call: TRBV23-1
cdr3_nt: TGCGCCAGCAGTCAGGGGAGGCTCGGGCTCACAGATACGCAGTATTTT
cdr3_aa: CASSQGRLGLTDTQYF

d_call: .
j_call: TRBJ1-1
clone_size: .
v_call: TRBV28
cdr3_nt: TGTGCCAGCAGTTTTGAGCTCACTGAAGCTTTCTTT
cdr3_aa: CASSFELTEAFF

d_call: .
j_call: TRBJ1-4
clone_size: once
v_call: TRBV29-1
cdr3_nt: TGCAGCGTTGAAGATCTTGTGACAGAAAAACTGTTTTTT
cdr3_aa: CSVEDLVTEKLFF

d_call: .
j_call: TRBJ2-1
clone_size: .
v_call: TRBV18
cdr3_nt: TGTGCCAGCTCACCATTGGCTTCCTCCCCTGAGCAGTTCTTC
cdr3_aa: CASSPLASSPEQFF

d_call: .
j_call: TRBJ2-7
clone_size: few
v_call: TRBV29-1
cdr3_nt: TGCAGCGTTGAGGGGCAGGGGTCCTCCTACGAGCAGTACTTC
cdr3_aa: CSVEGQGSSYEQYF

d_call: .
j_call: TRBJ2-7
clone_size: .
v_call: TRBV27
cdr3_nt: TGTGCCAGCAGTTTAGTACCCGCCGGGCCGGGATCCTACGAGCAGTACTTC
cdr3_aa: CASSLVPAGPGSYEQYF

d_call: .
j_call: TRBJ1-5
clone_size: .
v_call: TRBV7-9
cdr3_nt: TGTGCCAGCAGCCCAGGGTTAGGCAATCAGCCCCAGCATTTT
cdr3_aa: CASSPGLGNQPQHF

d_call: .
j_call: TRBJ2-5
clone_size: .
v_call: TRBV19
cdr3_nt: TGTGCCAGTAGTATAGAGGCCCGCCGGGCGGGGACCCAGTACTTC
cdr3_aa: CASSIEARRAGTQYF

d_call: .
j_call: TRBJ1-5
clone_size: .
v_call: TRBV10-2
cdr3_nt: TGCGCCAGCAGTGAAGCGGGTGGCAATCAGCCCCAGCATTTT
cdr3_aa: CASSEAGGNQPQHF

d_call: .
j_call: TRBJ1-3
clone_size: .
v_call: TRBV19
cdr3_nt: TGTGCCAGTAGTCCCTCTTCAGGGATACTCTCTGGAAACACCATATATTTT
cdr3_aa: CASSPSSGILSGNTIYF

d_call: .
j_call: TRBJ1-1
clone_size: .
v_call: TRBV19
cdr3_nt: TGTGCCAGTAGTATAGGTCGTAGACAGACCAACACTGAAGCTTTCTTT
cdr3_aa: CASSIGRRQTNTEAFF

d_call: TRBD1
j_call: TRBJ2-3
clone_size: once
v_call: TRBV7-8
cdr3_nt: TGTGCCAGCAGCGAAGGGGGCTTTCAACCACACCATACGCAGTATTTT
cdr3_aa: CASSEGGFQPHHTQYF

d_call: .
j_call: TRBJ1-4
clone_size: .
v_call: TRBV20-1
cdr3_nt: TGCAGTGCTAGAGATCGGGAAAAACTGTTTTTT
cdr3_aa: CSARDREKLFF

d_call: TRBD1
j_call: TRBJ1-2
clone_size: few
v_call: TRBV24-1
cdr3_nt: TGTGCCACCAGTGATTCGCAAGACAGGGGGCCTACGGGTGGCTACACCTTC
cdr3_aa: CATSDSQDRGPTGGYTF

d_call: .
j_call: TRBJ1-2
clone_size: .
v_call: TRBV6-1
cdr3_nt: TGTGCCAGCAGTGAATCCTTTCGACAGGATGAAGGCTACACCTTC
cdr3_aa: CASSESFRQDEGYTF

d_call: .
j_call: TRBJ2-1
clone_size: .
v_call: TRBV5-8
cdr3_nt: TGTGCCAGCAGCTTGATGCAGGGTTGGGGCAATGAGCAGTTCTTC
cdr3_aa: CASSLMQGWGNEQFF

d_call: .
j_call: TRBJ2-5
clone_size: .
v_call: TRBV3-1/TRBV3-2
cdr3_nt: TGTGCCAGCAGCCAAGTACGAGGGGGAGAGACCCAGTACTTC
cdr3_aa: CASSQVRGGETQYF

d_call: .
j_call: TRBJ2-1
clone_size: .
v_call: TRBV15
cdr3_nt: TGTGCCACCAGCAGAGATCTAAGGGGGTACAATGAGCAGTTCTTC
cdr3_aa: CATSRDLRGYNEQFF

d_call: TRBD2
j_call: TRBJ2-1
clone_size: .
v_call: TRBV28
cdr3_nt: TGTGCCAGCAGTTTACCCGGGACTAGCGGGAGGATGGAGCAGTTCTTC
cdr3_aa: CASSLPGTSGRMEQFF

d_call: .
j_call: TRBJ1-5
clone_size: .
v_call: TRBV19
cdr3_nt: TGTGCCAGTAGTATAGGGGGAGGGCAGCCCCAGCATTTT
cdr3_aa: CASSIGGGQPQHF

d_call: TRBD1
j_call: TRBJ2-1
clone_size: .
v_call: TRBV6-5
cdr3_nt: TGTGCCAGCAGTTACTTCGGGACAGAAAATGAGCAGTTCTTC
cdr3_aa: CASSYFGTENEQFF

d_call: .
j_call: TRBJ2-3
clone_size: .
v_call: TRBV27
cdr3_nt: TGTGCCAGCAGCTCAGGGCAGGCGACAGATACGCAGTATTTT
cdr3_aa: CASSSGQATDTQYF

d_call: TRBD1
j_call: TRBJ1-3
clone_size: .
v_call: TRBV30
cdr3_nt: TGTGCCTGGAGCGGAGGGGACAGGAGTGGAAACACCATATATTTT
cdr3_aa: CAWSGGDRSGNTIYF

d_call: TRBD1
j_call: TRBJ1-3
clone_size: .
v_call: TRBV28
cdr3_nt: TGTGCCAGCAGTGTACAGGGGATTGGAAACACCATATATTTT
cdr3_aa: CASSVQGIGNTIYF

d_call: TRBD1
j_call: TRBJ2-3
clone_size: .
v_call: TRBV5-6
cdr3_nt: TGTGCCAGCAGCTTGCAGGGGGCTTTTCGGGCGCAGTATTTT
cdr3_aa: CASSLQGAFRAQYF

d_call: .
j_call: TRBJ1-2
clone_size: .
v_call: TRBV4-1
cdr3_nt: TGCGCCAGCAGCCCCCTGCAGGGCAGCGGCTACACCTTC
cdr3_aa: CASSPLQGSGYTF

d_call: .
j_call: TRBJ1-5
clone_size: .
v_call: TRBV28
cdr3_nt: TGTGCCAGCAGTTACAGTGGGGCTTACAATCAGCCCCAGCATTTT
cdr3_aa: CASSYSGAYNQPQHF

d_call: .
j_call: TRBJ1-1
clone_size: .
v_call: TRBV5-8
cdr3_nt: TGTGCCAGCAGCACGACGGAGACTACCTGGAGGAACACTGAAGCTTTCTTT
cdr3_aa: CASSTTETTWRNTEAFF

d_call: TRBD2
j_call: TRBJ2-2
clone_size: .
v_call: TRBV2
cdr3_nt: TGTGCCAGCATTACTAGCGCCGGGGAGCTGTTTTTT
cdr3_aa: CASITSAGELFF

d_call: TRBD2
j_call: TRBJ2-1
clone_size: once
v_call: TRBV3-1/TRBV3-2
cdr3_nt: TGTGCCAGCAGCCAAGATCTCGGGAGGGCCATTGAGCAGTTCTTC
cdr3_aa: CASSQDLGRAIEQFF

d_call: .
j_call: TRBJ2-6
clone_size: .
v_call: TRBV7-2
cdr3_nt: TGTGCCAGCAGCTCTGCTGGGGCCAACGTCCTGACTTTC
cdr3_aa: CASSSAGANVLTF

d_call: .
j_call: TRBJ2-7
clone_size: .
v_call: TRBV2
cdr3_nt: TGTGCCAGCAGTGAAGAGCAGGGGTTGAGCGAGCAGTACTTC
cdr3_aa: CASSEEQGLSEQYF

d_call: TRBD2
j_call: TRBJ2-5
clone_size: .
v_call: TRBV5-1
cdr3_nt: TGCGCCAGCAGCTTGTCCCTTAGCGGGGGACAAGAGACCCAGTACTTC
cdr3_aa: CASSLSLSGGQETQYF

d_call: .
j_call: TRBJ1-1
clone_size: .
v_call: TRBV25-1
cdr3_nt: TGTGCCAGCAGTGGTGGAGGGACCCACAACACTGAAGCTTTCTTT
cdr3_aa: CASSGGGTHNTEAFF

d_call: .
j_call: TRBJ2-2
clone_size: .
v_call: TRBV7-9
cdr3_nt: TGTGCCAGCAATTCGGTTAACACCGGGGAGCTGTTTTTT
cdr3_aa: CASNSVNTGELFF